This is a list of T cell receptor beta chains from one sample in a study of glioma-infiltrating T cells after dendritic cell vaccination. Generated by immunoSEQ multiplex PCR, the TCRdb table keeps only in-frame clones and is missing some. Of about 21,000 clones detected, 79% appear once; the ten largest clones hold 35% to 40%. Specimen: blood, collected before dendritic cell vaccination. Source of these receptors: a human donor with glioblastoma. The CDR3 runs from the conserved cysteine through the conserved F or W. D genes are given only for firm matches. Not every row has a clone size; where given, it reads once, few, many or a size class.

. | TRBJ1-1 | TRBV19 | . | TGTGCCAGTAGTAGTGACAGAGCAAACACTGAAGCTTTCTTT | CASSSDRANTEAFF
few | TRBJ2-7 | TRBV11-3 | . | TGTGCCAGCAGCTTAGGTCCTTCCTACGAGCAGTACTTC | CASSLGPSYEQYF
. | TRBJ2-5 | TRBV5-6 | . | TGTGCCAGCAGCTGGGGGGAGTTGGGGGAGACCCAGTACTTC | CASSWGELGETQYF
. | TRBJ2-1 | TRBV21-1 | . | TGTGCCATCAAAAACAATGAGCAGTTCTTC | CAIKNNEQFF
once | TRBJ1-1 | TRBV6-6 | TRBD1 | TGTGCCAGCAGCCCGGTTACAGGGGCGGAAGCTTTCTTT | CASSPVTGAEAFF
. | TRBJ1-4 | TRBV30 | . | TGTGCCTGGAGTGTTGGGCCGTCCGTAGAAAAACTGTTTTTT | CAWSVGPSVEKLFF
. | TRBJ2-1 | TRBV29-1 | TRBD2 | TGCAGCGTTAGTGGGCCACTAGCGGGAGGGCCATATGAGCAGTTCTTC | CSVSGPLAGGPYEQFF
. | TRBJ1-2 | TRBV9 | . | TGTGCCAGCAGCTCCGAGGGCAGAGCTAACTATGGCTACACCTTC | CASSSEGRANYGYTF
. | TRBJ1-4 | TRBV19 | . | TGTGCCAGTAGTGATCAACAGGGTGATGTCACTAATGAAAAACTGTTTTTT | CASSDQQGDVTNEKLFF
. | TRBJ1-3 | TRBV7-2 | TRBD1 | TGTGCCAGCAGCCGAGAGAAGGGGGCGCGGGGAAACACCATATATTTT | CASSREKGARGNTIYF
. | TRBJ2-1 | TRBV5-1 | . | TGCGCCAGCAGCCCCGGAGATTACAATGAGCAGTTCTTC | CASSPGDYNEQFF
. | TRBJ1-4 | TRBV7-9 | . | TGTGCCAGCAGTTTGGACATCCCCAATGAAAAACTGTTTTTT | CASSLDIPNEKLFF
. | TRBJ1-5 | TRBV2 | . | TGTGCCAGCAGGGACAGATATAGCAATCAGCCCCAGCATTTT | CASRDRYSNQPQHF
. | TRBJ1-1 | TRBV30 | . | TGTGCCTGGAGTGGGATGGGAGGCATGAACACTGAAGCTTTCTTT | CAWSGMGGMNTEAFF
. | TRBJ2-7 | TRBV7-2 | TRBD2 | TGTGCCAGCAGCTTATCTGCGGGAGGGACCTACGAGCAGTACTTC | CASSLSAGGTYEQYF
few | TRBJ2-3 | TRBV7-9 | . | TGTGCCAGCAGCTTATTGACAGGCGGAAGCACAGATACGCAGTATTTT | CASSLLTGGSTDTQYF
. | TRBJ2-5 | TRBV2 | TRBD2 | TGTGCCAGCAGTGTATGGAGCGGGAGCGGGGCCCAGTACTTC | CASSVWSGSGAQYF
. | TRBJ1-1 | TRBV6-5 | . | TGTGCCAGCAGTCAGGGGATGAACACTGAAGCTTTCTTT | CASSQGMNTEAFF
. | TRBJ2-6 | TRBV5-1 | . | TGCGCCAGCAGCGCGCAATCTGGGGCCAACGTCCTGACTTTC | CASSAQSGANVLTF
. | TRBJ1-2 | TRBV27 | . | TGTGCCAGCAGTACCGGACAGTTTTATGGCTACACCTTC | CASSTGQFYGYTF
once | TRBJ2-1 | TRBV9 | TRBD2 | TGTGCCAGCAGCGTGAGCGGGACCTCCTACAATGAGCAGTTCTTC | CASSVSGTSYNEQFF
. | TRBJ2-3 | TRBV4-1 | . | TGCGCCAGCCGATATAGCGGAGCCACAGATACGCAGTATTTT | CASRYSGATDTQYF
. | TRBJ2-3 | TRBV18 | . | TGTGCCAGCTCATCGGAGAGCACAGATACGCAGTATTTT | CASSSESTDTQYF
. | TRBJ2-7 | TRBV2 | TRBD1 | TGTGCCAGCAGTGAGTTCACTGGGACAGGGAGCCCGGGACGGTACTTC | CASSEFTGTGSPGRYF
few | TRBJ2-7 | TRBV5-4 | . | TGTGCCAGCAGCTTGCAGGAGAGGGCCTACGAGCAGTACTTC | CASSLQERAYEQYF
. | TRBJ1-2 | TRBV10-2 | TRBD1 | TGCGCCAGCAGTGTGCAGGGGGCGCGTTCGGACTATGGCTACACCTTC | CASSVQGARSDYGYTF
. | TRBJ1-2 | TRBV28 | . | TGTGCCAGCAGTTTTAGACAGGTGGTCTATGGCTACACCTTC | CASSFRQVVYGYTF
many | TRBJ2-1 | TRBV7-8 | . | TGTGCCAGCGAGGACGGACAGTACAATGAGCAGTTCTTC | CASEDGQYNEQFF
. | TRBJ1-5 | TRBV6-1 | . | TGTGCCAGCAGTGAAGGGTCAGGTCAAAATCAGCCCCAGCATTTT | CASSEGSGQNQPQHF
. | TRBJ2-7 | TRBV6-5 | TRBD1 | TGTGCCAGCAGTTACTCAGGAGACAGGGAATACGAGCAGTACTTC | CASSYSGDREYEQYF
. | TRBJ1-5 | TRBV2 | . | TGTGCCAGCAGTGAAGTACTTACCGGGCCCCAGCATTTT | CASSEVLTGPQHF
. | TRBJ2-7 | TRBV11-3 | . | TGTGCCAGCAGCATTGCAGTGGGCAACGAGCAGTACTTC | CASSIAVGNEQYF
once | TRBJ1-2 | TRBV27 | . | TGTGCCAGCACCACACGCCAGACAGGTAGCTATGGCTACACCTTC | CASTTRQTGSYGYTF
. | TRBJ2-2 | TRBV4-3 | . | TGCGCCAGCAGCCAGGTGGGGGAGGTCGGGGAGCTGTTTTTT | CASSQVGEVGELFF
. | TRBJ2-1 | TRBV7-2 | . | TGTGCCAGCAGCCGCGGACAGAAAAACAATGAGCAGTTCTTC | CASSRGQKNNEQFF
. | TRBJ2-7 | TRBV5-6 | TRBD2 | TGTGCCAGCAGCCGAACCCTACTCTTCAGCGGGAGGGTGACCTACGAGCAGTACTTC | CASSRTLLFSGRVTYEQYF
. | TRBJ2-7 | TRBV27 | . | TGTGCCAGCACGTACGAGCAGTACTTC | CASTYEQYF
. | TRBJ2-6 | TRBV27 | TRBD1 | TGTGCCAGCAGTTTTACAGGGGTGGGCGGGGCCAACGTCCTGACTTTC | CASSFTGVGGANVLTF
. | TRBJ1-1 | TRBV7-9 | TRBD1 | TGTGCCAGCAGCTTAGACAGGGGGCGACACACTGAAGCTTTCTTT | CASSLDRGRHTEAFF
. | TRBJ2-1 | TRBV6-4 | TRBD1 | TGTGCCAGCAGTGATTCGGTAGACAGGGGCCATGAGCAGTTCTTC | CASSDSVDRGHEQFF
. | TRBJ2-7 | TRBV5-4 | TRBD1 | TGTGCCAGCAGTACTCCGGGACAGAGGTCCTACGAGCAGTACTTC | CASSTPGQRSYEQYF
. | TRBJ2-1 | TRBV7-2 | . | TGTGCCAGCAGCCCAGGACGGGGCAATGAGCAGTTCTTC | CASSPGRGNEQFF
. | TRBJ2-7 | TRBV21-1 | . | TGTGCCAGCAGCCGCCCTATGGGACTAGCGGGAGCCGAGTTCCACTACGAGCAGTACTTC | CASSRPMGLAGAEFHYEQYF
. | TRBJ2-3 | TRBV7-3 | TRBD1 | TGTGCCAGCAGCCCGGACAGGCTCCGTTCAGATACGCAGTATTTT | CASSPDRLRSDTQYF
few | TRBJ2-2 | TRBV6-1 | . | TGTGCCAGCAGTGGGGATGGCGGGCGGCCTCACACCGGGGAGCTGTTTTTT | CASSGDGGRPHTGELFF
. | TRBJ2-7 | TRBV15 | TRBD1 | TGTGCCACCTCTGGATGGGACAGTTCCTACGAGCAGTACTTC | CATSGWDSSYEQYF
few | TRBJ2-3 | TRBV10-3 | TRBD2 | TGTGCCATCAGTGAGTCTAGCGGGATGATAGATACGCAGTATTTT | CAISESSGMIDTQYF
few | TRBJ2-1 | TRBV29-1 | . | TGCAGCGTTGACTTGGGGGCGAATGAGCAGTTCTTC | CSVDLGANEQFF
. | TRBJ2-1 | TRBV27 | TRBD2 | TGTGCCAGCAGTCCAGGACTAGCGGGAGTTCGTGTCAATGAGCAGTTCTTC | CASSPGLAGVRVNEQFF
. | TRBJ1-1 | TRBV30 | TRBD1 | TGTGCCTGGAGCAGGACAGGGATTTCTGAAGCTTTCTTT | CAWSRTGISEAFF
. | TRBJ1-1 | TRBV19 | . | TGTGCCAGTAGTACGAGAGGTGAGGGCACTGAAGCTTTCTTT | CASSTRGEGTEAFF
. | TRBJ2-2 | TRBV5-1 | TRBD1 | TGCGCCAGCAGCCCCCCGGACAGGGAAGTTTACACCGGGGAGCTGTTTTTT | CASSPPDREVYTGELFF
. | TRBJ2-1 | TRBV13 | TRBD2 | TGTGCCAGCAGCCCAGGGACTAGCGGGAGCTTGGGTGAGCAGTTCTTC | CASSPGTSGSLGEQFF
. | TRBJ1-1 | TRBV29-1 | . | TGCAGCGTTGAGCGTACCCGTAACACTGAAGCTTTCTTT | CSVERTRNTEAFF
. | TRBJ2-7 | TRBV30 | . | TGTGCCTGGAGTCGTCCTAGCTCCGCTTTCGGTGAGCAGTACTTC | CAWSRPSSAFGEQYF
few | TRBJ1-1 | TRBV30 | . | TGTGCCGCCGCAAGGGGACACTTGAACACTGAAGCTTTCTTT | CAAARGHLNTEAFF
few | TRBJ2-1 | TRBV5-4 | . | TGTGCCAGCAGCAACTCTCTAGCTTACGAGCAGTTCTTC | CASSNSLAYEQFF
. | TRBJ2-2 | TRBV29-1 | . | TGCAGCGTTGTGTCCGGCACCGGGGAGCTGTTTTTT | CSVVSGTGELFF
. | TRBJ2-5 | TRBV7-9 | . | TGTGCCAGCAGCTTAGACCAGACTCAACTCAAGACCCAGTACTTC | CASSLDQTQLKTQYF